The 15 T cell receptor beta chains given below trace back to one sample, sequenced in a study of blood T cell repertoires in COVID-19. Sequencing used immunoSEQ multiplex PCR; TCRdb keeps in-frame clones, though not all of them. Of more than 95,000 clones in the sample, around nine tenths were seen once. The sample comprised peripheral blood. The receptors come from a middle-aged man in a cohort sampled during active COVID-19.

J is TRBJ1-1 and V is TRBV11-2; weak D call: TRBD1 (6 bases). From germline, CDR1 is SGHAT and CDR2 FQNNGV. Trimming left V 0 bases short and J 8 bases short, with 16 bases between. This CDR3 has 15 amino acids. CDR3: CASSLEGFGQGEAFF. For the CDR3, the DNA is TGTGCCAGCAGCTTAGAAGGTTTTGGTCAGGGGGAAGCTTTCTTT.

V is TRBV5-6 and J is TRBJ2-5, with 9 bases aligning to TRBD1. Trimming cost V 7 bases and J 1 base; bases outside gene matches: 5. The CDR3 is 14 residues long. Germline V gene sequence: CDR1 SGHDT, CDR2 YYEEEE. The CDR3 spells CASATGGRQETQYF. CDR3 DNA sequence: TGTGCCAGCGCCACAGGGGGCCGCCAAGAGACCCAGTACTTC. The variable domain in full, with the rest retrieved from reference TRBV5-6 and TRBJ2-5, is DAGVTQSPTHLIKTRGQQVTLRCSPKSGHDTVSWYQQALGQGPQFIFQYYEEEERQRGNFPDRFSGHQFPNYSSELNVNALLLGDSALYLCASATGGRQETQYFGPGTRLLVL.

The chain employs TRBV19 and TRBJ2-1, with TRBD1 as a possible D gene (5 bases). V lost 8 bases to trimming and J lost 1 base, with 15 bases between them. The CDR3 is 15 residues long. Germline V gene lookup returns CDR1 LNHDA and CDR2 SQIVND (reference sequence). CDR3 sequence: CASPRQPPSYNEQFF. The CDR3 DNA reads as TGTGCCAGTCCTAGACAGCCTCCTTCCTACAATGAGCAGTTCTTC.

This chain uses TRBV9 with TRBJ2-7, with 8 bases that match TRBD1. CDR1 SGDLS and CDR2 YYNGEE come from the germline V gene. The CDR3 has 14 amino acids. The trim removed 4 bases at V and 5 bases at J, leaving 8 bases unmatched. The CDR3 reads CASSMTGAVHEQYF. Written as DNA, the CDR3 is TGTGCCAGCAGCATGACAGGGGCCGTCCACGAGCAGTACTTC.

The CDR3 protein is CASSFFELLAGGRADTQYF. The DNA of the CDR3 is TGTGCCAGCAGCTTTTTTGAATTGCTAGCGGGGGGCCGCGCAGATACGCAGTATTTT. This chain connects TRBV7-6 to TRBJ2-3; 11 positions match TRBD2. The CDR3 loop spans 19 amino acids. Germline CDR1 SGHVS, CDR2 FNYEAQ. With 3 bases clipped from V and 4 bases from J, the junction kept 15 bases outside the gene matches.

The CDR3 bases are TGTGCCAGCAGCCAAGGTCCAGGGCCGGGCACAGATACGCAGTATTTT. Translating gives CASSQGPGPGTDTQYF. J is TRBJ2-3 and V is TRBV3-1 (or the pseudogene TRBV3-2), with D maybe TRBD1 (5 bases). The V end lost 1 base, the J end lost 1 base, and 12 bases lay between the germline ends. CDR3 length equals 16 residues. Germline-derived CDR1 and CDR2 are LGHDT and YNNKEL (reference sequence).

The V and J genes are TRBV5-8 and TRBJ2-7, with 12 positions matching TRBD2. The CDR3 spans 16 residues. V dropped 4 bases and J dropped 4; count of bases not matched to a gene: 9. CDR1 SGHTS and CDR2 YDEGEE come from the germline V gene. CDR3 sequence (DNA): TGTGCCAGCAGCGTTGGACTAGCGGGGTTTAAATACGAGCAGTACGTC. It is translated as CASSVGLAGFKYEQYV.

In this sample, this clone turned up once. The rearrangement joins TRBV11-3 to TRBJ2-7; TRBD2 matches 13 bases. The CDR3 has 16 residues. The J segment lost 3 bases and the V segment lost 5 bases, leaving 7 bases of the junction unmatched. Germline V gives CDR1 SGHNT, CDR2 YENEEA. The CDR3 region has the DNA TGTGCCAGCAGCCGAACCGGGACTAGCGGGGACTACGAGCAGTACTTC. This gives the protein CASSRTGTSGDYEQYF. The variable domain in full, with the rest retrieved from reference TRBV11-3 and TRBJ2-7, is EAGVVQSPRYKIIEKKQPVAFWCNPISGHNTLYWYLQNLGQGPELLIRYENEEAVDDSQLPKDRFSAERLKGVDSTLKIQPAELGDSAVYLCASSRTGTSGDYEQYFGPGTRLTVT.

The chain carries TRBV4-2 and TRBJ2-3, with D perhaps matching TRBD2 (5 bases). This CDR3 has 15 amino acids. CDR1 and CDR2 from the germline V gene are LGHNA and YNFKEQ. With 0 bases removed from V and 0 bases from J, the gap between germline ends came to 7 bases. CDR3 sequence (DNA): TGTGCCAGCAGCCAAGAAGCGGCTAGCACAGATACGCAGTATTTT. Encoded protein: CASSQEAASTDTQYF.

The chain has TRBV6-2 or TRBV6-3 and TRBJ2-3; 15 bases fit TRBD2. The CDR3 length is 18 residues. CDR1 MNHEY and CDR2 SVGEGT come from the germline V gene. Losses at the gene ends were 5 bases for V and 1 base for J; bases not matched to a gene: 7. Here the CDR3 reads CASSAGTSGGPGTDTQYF. CDR3 DNA sequence: TGTGCCAGCAGTGCCGGGACTAGCGGGGGGCCGGGCACAGATACGCAGTATTTT.

The CDR3 coding sequence is TGTGCCACTAGAGACAGGGGGGGGTATGGCTACACCTTC. Translated, it gives CATRDRGGYGYTF. The rearrangement joins TRBV19 to TRBJ1-2; 9 bases fit TRBD1. The junction had 8 bases not matched to a gene; V was cut back by 10 bases and J by 5 bases. The CDR3 is made up of 13 amino acids. In germline, CDR1 is LNHDA, CDR2 SQIVND (reference sequence).

The rearrangement joins TRBV9 to TRBJ1-6, with a weak D call TRBD1 (5 bases). Germline V gives CDR1 SGDLS, CDR2 YYNGEE. The V gene lost 0 bases and the J gene lost 7 bases, with 11 bases spanning the gap. The CDR3 spans 15 residues. The CDR3 spells CASSVAARVNSPLHF. The DNA for the CDR3 is TGTGCCAGCAGCGTAGCCGCCAGGGTAAATTCACCCCTCCACTTT. The full variable domain, rest sourced from reference TRBV9 and TRBJ1-6, is DSGVTQTPKHLITATGQRVTLRCSPRSGDLSVYWYQQSLDQGLQFLIQYYNGEERAKGNILERFSAQQFPDLHSELNLSSLELGDSALYFCASSVAARVNSPLHFGNGTRLTVT.

The rearrangement uses TRBV7-3 and TRBJ2-3, with a weak D call TRBD2 (5 bases). CDR1 and CDR2 (germline): SGHTA, FQGTGA. Trimming cost V 7 bases and J 2 bases, with 10 bases left between them. This CDR3 spans 13 amino acids. The CDR3 DNA is TGTGCCAGCAAACCGGGGAACACAGATACGCAGTATTTT. This gives the protein CASKPGNTDTQYF.

The V call is TRBV5-1, the J call TRBJ2-2, with TRBD1 matching 9 bases. J gave up 7 bases and V 4 bases, and 11 bases lay outside the gene matches. The length of the CDR3 is 16 residues. The V gene's germline CDR1 is SGHRS and CDR2 YFSETQ. The CDR3 DNA sequence: TGCGCCAGCAGCGTTACAGGGGGCAGTATTAACGGGGAGCTGTTTTTT. Translated: CASSVTGGSINGELFF.

This chain connects TRBV6-5 to TRBJ2-1; D possibly corresponds to TRBD2 (5 bases). Trimming shortened V by 2 bases and J by 0 bases, and 5 bases separated the two germline ends. This CDR3 is 14 amino acids long. Germline CDR1 MNHEY, CDR2 SVGAGI. CDR3 nucleotide sequence: TGTGCCAGCAGTTACGGGAGCTCCTACAATGAGCAGTTCTTC. Translation gives CASSYGSSYNEQFF.